This T cell receptor (beta chain) was obtained from a study of shared T cell receptors in the human thymus. J was trimmed by 6 bases and V by 4 bases; bases with no gene match: 15. Germline CDR1 SGHTS, CDR2 YDEGEE. This CDR3 is built from 16 residues. The table came from immunoSEQ multiplex PCR; TCRdb's copy has only in-frame clones and leaves some out. The data contain approximately 490,000 clones, 78% of them singletons. This sample also appeared in a second study, on human thymus T cells. That paper notes: Thymus pieces cut out during corrective heart surgery were the tissue that was used. Thymic and blood repertoires showed apparently biased V and J gene usage.

The chain has TRBV5-8 and TRBJ1-2; 7 nucleotides match TRBD1. Material: thymocytes. This receptor was obtained from a boy under two years old with a congenital heart defect. The CDR3 here is CASSLVDRAGGNGYTF. The DNA for the CDR3 is TGTGCCAGCAGCCTAGTCGACCGAGCAGGGGGGAATGGCTACACCTTC. The variable domain in full, completed from reference TRBV5-8 and TRBJ1-2, reads EAGVTQSPTHLIKTRGQQATLRCSPISGHTSVYWYQQALGLGLQFLLWYDEGEERNRGNFPPRFSGRQFPNYSSELNVNALELEDSALYLCASSLVDRAGGNGYTFGSGTRLTVV.